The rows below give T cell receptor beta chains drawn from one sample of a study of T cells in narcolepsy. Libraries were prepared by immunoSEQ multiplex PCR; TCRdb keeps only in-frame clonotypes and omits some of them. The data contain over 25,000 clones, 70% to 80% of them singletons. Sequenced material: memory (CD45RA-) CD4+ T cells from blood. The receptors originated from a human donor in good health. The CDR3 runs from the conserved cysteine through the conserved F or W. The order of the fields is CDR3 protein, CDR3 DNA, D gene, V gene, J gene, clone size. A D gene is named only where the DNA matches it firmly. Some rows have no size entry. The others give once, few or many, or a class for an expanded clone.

cdr3_aa: CASSQGSETQYF
cdr3_nt: TGTGCCAGCTCACAGGGGTCAGAGACCCAGTACTTC
d_call: .
v_call: TRBV18
j_call: TRBJ2-5
clone_size: .

cdr3_aa: CASSGPSPSYEQYF
cdr3_nt: TGTGCCAGCTCAGGGCCCAGTCCCTCCTACGAGCAGTACTTC
d_call: .
v_call: TRBV18
j_call: TRBJ2-7
clone_size: .

cdr3_aa: CAISESTGAETQYF
cdr3_nt: TGTGCCATCAGTGAGTCGACTGGGGCAGAGACCCAGTACTTC
d_call: .
v_call: TRBV10-3
j_call: TRBJ2-5
clone_size: .

cdr3_aa: CASSGQGGSTDTQYF
cdr3_nt: TGTGCCAGCAGCGGACAGGGCGGAAGCACAGATACGCAGTATTTT
d_call: TRBD1
v_call: TRBV2
j_call: TRBJ2-3
clone_size: .

cdr3_aa: CASNQAGPYNSPLHF
cdr3_nt: TGTGCCAGCAACCAGGCCGGTCCCTATAATTCACCCCTCCACTTT
d_call: .
v_call: TRBV21-1
j_call: TRBJ1-6
clone_size: .

cdr3_aa: CASSLGRHNEQFF
cdr3_nt: TGTGCCAGCAGCTTAGGACGACACAATGAGCAGTTCTTC
d_call: .
v_call: TRBV7-8
j_call: TRBJ2-1
clone_size: .

cdr3_aa: CATHPRNLQGARNYGYTF
cdr3_nt: TGTGCCACCCACCCGCGAAACCTCCAGGGGGCGCGAAACTATGGCTACACCTTC
d_call: TRBD1
v_call: TRBV28
j_call: TRBJ1-2
clone_size: .

cdr3_aa: CASSVLGSRSSGYTF
cdr3_nt: TGTGCCAGCTCTGTGCTCGGGAGTCGCTCGAGTGGCTACACCTTC
d_call: .
v_call: TRBV6-1
j_call: TRBJ1-2
clone_size: .

cdr3_aa: CASSKATSSYNEQFF
cdr3_nt: TGTGCCAGCAGCAAAGCAACGAGCTCCTACAATGAGCAGTTCTTC
d_call: .
v_call: TRBV21-1
j_call: TRBJ2-1
clone_size: medium-sized

cdr3_aa: CASSHNPGRTGYGYTF
cdr3_nt: TGTGCCAGCAGTCATAACCCGGGACGAACGGGCTATGGCTACACCTTC
d_call: .
v_call: TRBV28
j_call: TRBJ1-2
clone_size: .

cdr3_aa: CASSQELIKRLAGSTDTQYF
cdr3_nt: TGTGCCAGCAGCCAAGAACTAATTAAGCGACTAGCCGGGAGCACAGATACGCAGTATTTT
d_call: TRBD2
v_call: TRBV4-2
j_call: TRBJ2-3
clone_size: .

cdr3_aa: CASRFRGTGDTEAFF
cdr3_nt: TGTGCCAGCAGGTTTCGGGGGACTGGGGACACTGAAGCTTTCTTT
d_call: .
v_call: TRBV6-1
j_call: TRBJ1-1
clone_size: few

cdr3_aa: CASSLGSNYGYTF
cdr3_nt: TGTGCCAGCAGTCTCGGTTCGAACTATGGCTACACCTTC
d_call: .
v_call: TRBV6-5
j_call: TRBJ1-2
clone_size: .

cdr3_aa: CASSLGNSALDTQYF
cdr3_nt: TGCGCCAGCAGCTTGGGAAATAGCGCCCTAGATACGCAGTATTTT
d_call: .
v_call: TRBV5-1
j_call: TRBJ2-3
clone_size: once

cdr3_aa: CASSFGGNGQPQHF
cdr3_nt: TGCGCCAGCAGCTTTGGGGGAAACGGTCAGCCCCAGCATTTT
d_call: .
v_call: TRBV5-1
j_call: TRBJ1-5
clone_size: .

cdr3_aa: CASSPGGINYGYTF
cdr3_nt: TGTGCCAGCTCACCAGGCGGCATAAACTATGGCTACACCTTC
d_call: .
v_call: TRBV18
j_call: TRBJ1-2
clone_size: .

cdr3_aa: CASSQKKAGAITTGELFF
cdr3_nt: TGCGCCAGCAGCCAAAAGAAAGCGGGGGCCATAACCACCGGGGAGCTGTTTTTT
d_call: TRBD2
v_call: TRBV5-1
j_call: TRBJ2-2
clone_size: .

cdr3_aa: CASSLSQGVHEQYF
cdr3_nt: TGTGCCAGCAGCTTAAGTCAGGGGGTCCACGAGCAGTACTTC
d_call: TRBD1
v_call: TRBV7-3
j_call: TRBJ2-7
clone_size: once

cdr3_aa: CATSRGGAGTQYF
cdr3_nt: TGTGCCACCAGCAGAGGGGGGGCGGGGACCCAGTACTTC
d_call: .
v_call: TRBV15
j_call: TRBJ2-5
clone_size: few

cdr3_aa: CASLPRQGVLEQYF
cdr3_nt: TGTGCCAGCCTTCCCCGGCAGGGGGTCCTTGAGCAGTACTTC
d_call: TRBD1
v_call: TRBV6-5
j_call: TRBJ2-7
clone_size: .

cdr3_aa: CAWSASRGGNTQYF
cdr3_nt: TGTGCCTGGAGCGCGTCGCGGGGGGGGAATACGCAGTATTTT
d_call: TRBD2
v_call: TRBV30
j_call: TRBJ2-3
clone_size: .

cdr3_aa: CASSLGASAMGYNEQFF
cdr3_nt: TGTGCCAGCAGCTTAGGGGCTAGCGCTATGGGGTACAATGAGCAGTTCTTC
d_call: .
v_call: TRBV7-6
j_call: TRBJ2-1
clone_size: .

cdr3_aa: CASRKGLNTGELFF
cdr3_nt: TGTGCCAGCAGGAAAGGGCTAAACACCGGGGAGCTGTTTTTT
d_call: .
v_call: TRBV13
j_call: TRBJ2-2
clone_size: .

cdr3_aa: CASRPIPTGGSGNEQFF
cdr3_nt: TGCGCCAGCAGGCCGATACCAACAGGGGGCTCAGGCAATGAGCAGTTCTTC
d_call: TRBD1
v_call: TRBV5-1
j_call: TRBJ2-1
clone_size: .

cdr3_aa: CASSTAGLAVDTQYF
cdr3_nt: TGTGCCAGCAGTACCGCGGGACTAGCAGTAGATACGCAGTATTTT
d_call: TRBD2
v_call: TRBV28
j_call: TRBJ2-3
clone_size: .

cdr3_aa: CASSTGAGNYGYTF
cdr3_nt: TGTGCCAGCAGCACCGGGGCCGGTAACTATGGCTACACCTTC
d_call: .
v_call: TRBV6-5
j_call: TRBJ1-2
clone_size: .

cdr3_aa: CASSARGLPLHF
cdr3_nt: TGTGCCAGCAGCGCCAGGGGATTACCCCTCCACTTT
d_call: .
v_call: TRBV7-9
j_call: TRBJ1-6
clone_size: .

cdr3_aa: CASSPTRDIGANVLTF
cdr3_nt: TGTGCCAGCAGCCCCACTAGGGACATTGGGGCCAACGTCCTGACTTTC
d_call: .
v_call: TRBV7-9
j_call: TRBJ2-6
clone_size: .

cdr3_aa: CASSEARGFQETQYF
cdr3_nt: TGTGCCAGCAGTGAGGCCAGGGGCTTCCAAGAGACCCAGTACTTC
d_call: .
v_call: TRBV2
j_call: TRBJ2-5
clone_size: .

cdr3_aa: CAISDVKGIQPQHF
cdr3_nt: TGTGCCATCAGTGATGTTAAGGGGATTCAGCCCCAGCATTTT
d_call: .
v_call: TRBV10-3
j_call: TRBJ1-5
clone_size: .

cdr3_aa: CASSATRGASSYNEQFF
cdr3_nt: TGTGCCAGCAGTGCAACTCGGGGGGCCTCCTCCTACAATGAGCAGTTCTTC
d_call: .
v_call: TRBV6-4
j_call: TRBJ2-1
clone_size: medium-sized

cdr3_aa: CASSQVGRTSHEQYF
cdr3_nt: TGCGCCAGCAGCCAAGTAGGCAGGACTTCCCACGAGCAGTACTTC
d_call: .
v_call: TRBV4-1
j_call: TRBJ2-7
clone_size: .